What follows describes a single T cell receptor (beta chain). Its specificity is not known. Amplified TCR beta CDR3 regions came from RNA transcripts. The HTBI primer set was used in a first-round RT-PCR of the TCR CDR3. MiXCR, run by TCRdb on the multiplex PCR reads, gives a single entry per CDR3 protein. The repertoire holds 600,000 to 800,000 distinct CDR3 sequences, about 35% seen once, with approximately 31% in the top ten. The CDR3 has 16 residues. The V end lost 3 bases, the J end lost 7 bases, and 19 bases lay between the germline ends. From germline, CDR1 is LNHDA and CDR2 SQIVND (reference sequence). The sample originates from a study of T cells in Graves' hyperthyroidism and ophthalmopathy. Hyperthyroidism, newly diagnosed and lasting under 2 months, affected patients aged 18 to 65. Uncontrolled infection, other autoimmune disease, pregnancy or lactation led to exclusion. General study results and limits: A median about 6.5 months before onset, the model predicted ophthalmopathy. The majority of expanded thyroid clonotypes above 0.001 also appeared in blood.

This TCR came from a woman aged 40 to 49 with Graves' hyperthyroidism. The chain has TRBV19 and TRBJ1-5; tentative D call: TRBD1 (5 bases). The sequenced sample was blood. The chain's CDR3 is CASSIGTSGAKQPQHF. Written as DNA, the CDR3 is TGTGCCAGTAGTATCGGGACTAGCGGGGCTAAGCAGCCCCAGCATTTT.